Below are 13 T cell receptor beta chains sequenced from a single sample in a study of response to subunit inactivated influenza vaccine. TCRdb processed the RT-PCR reads anew with MiXCR; each CDR3 protein has one entry. The table records some 640,000 distinct CDR3 sequences, more than 11% of them present only once. This specimen consisted of PBMCs from blood, obtained around 15 days before vaccination. The receptors were gathered from a man in his fifties or sixties who received an inactivated influenza vaccine.

This clonotype has only a few counts. The rearrangement uses TRBV14 and TRBJ2-1; D perhaps matches TRBD2 (5 bases). Germline CDR1 is SGHDN and CDR2 is FVKESK. This CDR3 is built from 15 residues. With 3 bases removed from V and 5 bases from J, the gap between germline ends came to 14 bases. The CDR3 DNA sequence: TGTGCCAGCAGCCACCCCGCGCGGGTAGACAATGAGCAGTTCTTC. Protein: CASSHPARVDNEQFF.

The chain couples TRBV7-9 to TRBJ1-2; D ambiguous. Per germline, CDR1 SEHNR and CDR2 FQNEAQ (reference sequence). The CDR3 loop spans 15 amino acids. V was trimmed by 1 base and J by 8 bases, leaving 17 bases between them. CDR3 DNA: TGTGCCAGCAGCTTAGTCCACCGCCAGCAAGGGGGCTACACCTTC. As protein: CASSLVHRQQGGYTF.

This clonotype was detected only once. One end of the junction is discordant with germline, which a read error may explain. The V call is TRBV6-2 or TRBV6-3, the J call TRBJ1-2, with a tentative D call TRBD1 (6 bases). Germline V gene sequence: CDR1 MNHEY, CDR2 SVGEGT. There are 14 residues in the CDR3. CDR3 region: CASSTWTATYGYNF. CDR3 DNA: TGTGCCAGCAGTACCTGGACAGCCACCTATGGCTACAACTTC.

This clonotype was seen only a few times. This sequence joins TRBV7-9 and TRBJ2-1, with a weak D call TRBD2 (5 bases). This CDR3 region has 17 residues. Trimming pared 5 bases from V and 2 bases from J, leaving 19 bases between. CDR1 SEHNR and CDR2 FQNEAQ come from the germline V gene (reference sequence). CDR3 DNA: TGTGCCAGCAGCCCCTTAGAGGGCTTCACGACCTACAATGAGCAGTTCTTC. Amino acid sequence: CASSPLEGFTTYNEQFF.

This clonotype was detected a few times. DNA for the CDR3: TGCGCCAGCAGCTACCAGGGTGGCGGAGAGACCCAGTACTTC. It encodes CASSYQGGGETQYF. The gene calls are TRBV5-1 and TRBJ2-5; perhaps TRBD1 as D (5 bases). This CDR3 has 14 amino acids. Germline assignment: CDR1 SGHRS and CDR2 YFSETQ. V was cut by 3 bases and J by 4 bases, with 13 bases left in between.

This chain uses TRBV4-2 with TRBJ2-3; D not resolved. The CDR3 covers 15 residues. Trimming took off 3 bases at V and 1 base at J, with 11 bases between the two ends. The germline CDR1 and CDR2 sequences are LGHNA and YNFKEQ. This CDR3 reads CASSHLGTGTDTQYF. As DNA, the CDR3 is TGTGCCAGCAGCCATCTAGGAACGGGCACAGATACGCAGTATTTT.

This chain connects TRBV12-3 or TRBV12-4 to TRBJ1-6, with D maybe TRBD1 (5 bases). V was pared by 6 bases and J by 10 bases, with 13 bases between. This CDR3 contains 13 residues. CDR3 loop: CASRGPGNSPLHF. Written as DNA, the CDR3 is TGTGCCAGCAGAGGGCCAGGGAACTCACCCCTCCACTTT.

This clonotype has a count of ten or more. V gene TRBV12-3 or TRBV12-4 combines with J gene TRBJ2-7; TRBD1 aligns across 12 bases. The CDR3 sequence is 16 residues long. V was pared by 3 bases and J by 3 bases, with 6 bases of the junction left unmatched. This CDR3 is CASSFGTGGGFYEQYF. CDR3 nucleotides: TGTGCCAGCAGTTTCGGGACAGGGGGCGGATTCTACGAGCAGTACTTC.

In this sample, this clonotype turned up a few times. The CDR3 loop reads CAISGRRAGGGNEQFF. The CDR3 DNA reads as TGTGCCATCAGTGGGAGGCGAGCGGGAGGAGGCAATGAGCAGTTCTTC. The chain is built from TRBV10-3 and TRBJ2-1; 9 positions match TRBD2. CDR1 and CDR2 (germline): ENHRY, SYGVKD. V dropped 4 bases and J dropped 6; count of bases not matched to a gene: 10. The CDR3 is 16 amino acids.

The chain links TRBV20-1 to TRBJ2-1; 12 nucleotides line up with TRBD2. J gave up 4 bases and V 1 base, and 5 bases lay outside the gene matches. The CDR3 runs to 16 residues. Germline CDR1 reads DFQATT; CDR2 reads SNEGSKA (reference sequence). The CDR3 protein is CSARVSSGGGYNEQFF. CDR3 in DNA: TGCAGTGCTAGAGTATCTAGCGGGGGGGGATACAATGAGCAGTTCTTC.

This clonotype showed up just a few times. Here the CDR3 DNA reads TGCAGTGCTAGAGATCTGGACACTTCCCAAGAGACCCAGTACTTC. This gives the protein CSARDLDTSQETQYF. This sequence joins TRBV20-1 and TRBJ2-5; D is perhaps TRBD1 (5 bases). The CDR3 is 15 amino acids. Germline V gene lookup returns CDR1 DFQATT and CDR2 SNEGSKA (reference sequence). Deletions cut 0 bases from V and 1 base from J, with 12 bases between.

This clonotype has just a few counts. The gene calls are TRBV5-1 and TRBJ1-2; D might be TRBD1 (6 bases). Germline loops: CDR1 SGHRS, CDR2 YFSETQ. Trimming cost V 3 bases and J 4 bases, with 16 bases left between them. There are 15 residues in the CDR3. The CDR3, as DNA: TGCGCCAGCAGCTCGGGCGGGCAGGGGACCTATGGCTACACCTTC. It is translated as CASSSGGQGTYGYTF.

For the CDR3, the DNA is TGTGCCAGCAGCCAAGAAAAGCGGAACTCCTACAATGAGCAGTTCTTC. Encoded protein: CASSQEKRNSYNEQFF. This chain links TRBV4-2 with TRBJ2-1; weak D call: TRBD2 (5 bases). The V end lost 0 bases, the J end lost 0 bases, and 9 bases lay between the germline ends. This CDR3 spans 16 amino acids. Germline V gene data show CDR1 as LGHNA and CDR2 as YNFKEQ.